The 5 T cell receptor beta chains reported below all come from one sample, sequenced in a study of blood T cell repertoires in COVID-19. Profiling relied on immunoSEQ multiplex PCR, and the TCRdb table lists in-frame clones only, not all of them. The sample consists of about 240,000 clones, 80% to 90% of them appearing once. The source material was PBMCs or T cells enriched from blood (not recorded which). The source of these receptors is a woman aged 40 to 55 who had been exposed to COVID-19.

The chain employs TRBV7-8 and TRBJ2-5; tentative D call: TRBD1 (6 bases). The CDR3 runs to 15 residues. Germline V gene data show CDR1 as SGHVS and CDR2 as FQNEAQ. Deletions cut 2 bases from V and 5 bases from J, with 15 bases between. The CDR3 DNA reads TGTGCCAGCAGCTTAAAGGGGGTTTTCGGGGAGACCCAGTACTTC. It codes for CASSLKGVFGETQYF.

This clone appeared a few times. The rearrangement joins TRBV5-4 to TRBJ1-2, with D tentatively TRBD1 (6 bases). Germline CDR1 and CDR2: SGHNT and YYREEE (reference sequence). With 4 bases removed from V and 6 bases from J, the gap between germline ends came to 16 bases. The CDR3 covers 14 residues. The CDR3 is CASSPPGVMDGYTF. Here the CDR3 DNA reads TGTGCCAGCAGCCCCCCAGGGGTGATGGATGGCTACACCTTC.

The chain couples TRBV5-8 to TRBJ1-2, with D perhaps matching TRBD1 (6 bases). V lost 0 bases and J 8 bases, leaving 17 bases between the germline ends. Germline-derived CDR1 and CDR2 are SGHTS and YDEGEE. CDR3 length: 15 amino acids. The CDR3: CASSLALRGSGGYTF. CDR3 sequence (DNA): TGTGCCAGCAGCTTGGCGTTGAGGGGGTCTGGGGGCTACACCTTC.

The chain couples TRBV12-5 to TRBJ2-7, with 10 bases that match TRBD1. CDR1 is LGHNT, CDR2 FRNRAP, per germline. The CDR3 runs 15 residues. V trimming: 2 bases; J trimming: 3 bases; junction bases outside the gene matches: 4. CDR3 coding DNA: TGTGCTAGTGGTTTGTTCCGGGACAGGGGCTACGAGCAGTACTTC. This translates into CASGLFRDRGYEQYF.

The gene calls are TRBV19 and TRBJ2-7; D perhaps matches TRBD1 (6 bases). Germline V gives CDR1 LNHDA, CDR2 SQIVND (reference sequence). The V gene lost 7 bases and the J gene lost 5 bases, with 12 bases spanning the gap. This CDR3 has 12 residues. CDR3: CASTGRGNEQYF. The CDR3 nucleotides read TGTGCCAGTACGGGCAGGGGCAACGAGCAGTACTTC.